This TCR beta chain is drawn from a study of regulatory T cells in long-lasting Graves disease. On the study more broadly: The definition of persistent Graves' disease was over 5 years of antithyroid drugs with positive TSH receptor antibodies. Whole-study results and caveats: Peripheral blood alone, not thyroid tissue, underwent study.

This clonotype was counted between two and nine times. The antigen remains undetermined. Assembly of TCR beta libraries relied on iRepertoire HTBI primers together with Arm-PCR of CDR3 regions. TCRdb processed the multiplex PCR reads anew with MiXCR; each CDR3 protein has one entry. The profile shows about 450,000 distinct CDR3 sequences, 20% to 25% of them singletons. Germline lookup yields CDR1 SNHLY and CDR2 FYNNEI. The CDR3 spans 14 residues. The V and J ends lost 8 bases and 4 bases, in that order; junction bases with no gene match: 7. The time point is: persistent/refractory GD, antithyroid drugs over 5 years with positive TRAb. Generation of the TCR library employed RNA extracted from PBMCs.

The chain joins TRBV2 to TRBJ2-3, with 9 bases that match TRBD2. Sequences were derived from peripheral blood mononuclear cells (PBMCs), sampled when the disease was refractory, from a patient treated with antithyroid drugs. This receptor was taken from a female donor with Graves disease. The CDR3 region has the DNA TGTGCCAGCCATAGCGGGAGAGGGGCAGATACGCAGTATTTT. Amino acids: CASHSGRGADTQYF.